This TCR beta chain is drawn from a study of blood T cell repertoires in COVID-19. Per the original data handling: Estimation of nucleated cell counts relied on the amplification of reference gene primers. Sequencing used immunoSEQ multiplex PCR; TCRdb keeps in-frame clones, though not all of them. V, J and clone size reflect that table, while D and trimming were determined from the DNA. The table records hundreds of thousands of clones, around four fifths of them present only once. With 4 bases clipped from V and 3 bases from J, the junction kept 5 bases outside the gene matches. The germline gives CDR1 SGHTA, CDR2 FQGNSA. The CDR3 runs 15 residues.

V and J are TRBV7-2 and TRBJ1-3; TRBD1 agrees at 8 bases. This sequence originates from a man aged 30-40 years with active or convalescent COVID-19. The sample consisted of peripheral blood. The CDR3 region has the DNA TGTGCCAGCAGCTCTCAGGGGGCTAGTGGAAACACCATATATTTT. Amino acid sequence: CASSSQGASGNTIYF. The full variable domain, completed using reference TRBV7-2 and TRBJ1-3, is GAGVSQSPSNKVTEKGKDVELRCDPISGHTALYWYRQSLGQGLEFLIYFQGNSAPDKSGLPSDRFSAERTGGSVSTLTIQRTQQEDSAVYLCASSSQGASGNTIYFGEGSWLTVV.